This T cell receptor (beta chain) was sequenced in a study of T cell responses to AZD1222 COVID-19 vaccine. Germline V gene sequence: CDR1 ENHRY, CDR2 SYGVKD. CDR3 length: 15 residues. Trimming removed 3 bases from V and 5 bases from J; junction bases left unmatched: 8. TCRdb's copy holds only in-frame clones and misses some; the assay was immunoSEQ multiplex PCR. The table records 75,000 to 100,000 clones, roughly 85% of them present only once. The input for sequencing was peripheral blood, taken on day 0 of AZD1222 vaccination. The chain is built from TRBV10-3 and TRBJ1-2, with 8 bases identical to TRBD1. The sequence came from an adult in good health. Written as DNA, the CDR3 is TGTGCCATCAGTGAAGTTTCCAGGGGGCCTTATGGCTACACCTTC. Translated, it gives CAISEVSRGPYGYTF.